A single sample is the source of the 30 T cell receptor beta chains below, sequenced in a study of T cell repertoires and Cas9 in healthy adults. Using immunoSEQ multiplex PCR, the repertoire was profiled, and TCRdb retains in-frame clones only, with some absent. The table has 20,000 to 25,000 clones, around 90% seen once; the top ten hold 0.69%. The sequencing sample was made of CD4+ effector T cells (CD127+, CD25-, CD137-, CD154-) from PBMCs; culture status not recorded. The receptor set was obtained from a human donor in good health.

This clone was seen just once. The chain's CDR3 is CASRPPPNNEQFF. The CDR3 DNA reads TGCGCCAGCAGGCCCCCGCCTAACAATGAGCAGTTCTTC. The V gene is TRBV5-1, the J gene TRBJ2-1; D gene uncertain. Germline-derived CDR1 and CDR2 are SGHRS and YFSETQ. This CDR3 is built from 13 residues. The V and J ends lost 5 bases and 5 bases respectively, with 11 bases between them. The variable domain in full, completed from reference TRBV5-1 and TRBJ2-1, reads KAGVTQTPRYLIKTRGQQVTLSCSPISGHRSVSWYQQTPGQGLQFLFEYFSETQRNKGNFPGRFSGRQFSNSRSEMNVSTLELGDSALYLCASRPPPNNEQFFGPGTRLTVL.

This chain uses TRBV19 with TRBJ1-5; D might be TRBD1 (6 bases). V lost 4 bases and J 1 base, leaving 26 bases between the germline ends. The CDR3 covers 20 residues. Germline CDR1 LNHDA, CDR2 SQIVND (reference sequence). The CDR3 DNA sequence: TGTGCCAGTAGTAGCCCCCCCAGGGGTGGTTTTAGTTTGAGCAATCAGCCCCAGCATTTT. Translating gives CASSSPPRGGFSLSNQPQHF. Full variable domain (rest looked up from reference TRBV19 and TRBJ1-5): DGGITQSPKYLFRKEGQNVTLSCEQNLNHDAMYWYRQDPGQGLRLIYYSQIVNDFQKGDIAEGYSVSREKKESFPLTVTSAQKNPTAFYLCASSSPPRGGFSLSNQPQHFGDGTRLSIL.

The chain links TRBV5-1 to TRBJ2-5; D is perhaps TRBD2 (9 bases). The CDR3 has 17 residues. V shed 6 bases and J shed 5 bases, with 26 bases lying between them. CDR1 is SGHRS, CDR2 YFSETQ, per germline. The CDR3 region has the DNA TGCGCCAGCAACGACCGGGACAGGCACCTAGCGGGGGAGACCCAGTACTTC. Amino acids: CASNDRDRHLAGETQYF.

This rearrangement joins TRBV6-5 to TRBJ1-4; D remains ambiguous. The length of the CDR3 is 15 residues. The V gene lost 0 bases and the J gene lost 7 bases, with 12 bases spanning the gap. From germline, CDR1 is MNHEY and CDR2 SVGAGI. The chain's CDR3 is CASSYSRDRGEKLFF. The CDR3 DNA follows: TGTGCCAGCAGTTACTCGAGAGATCGTGGTGAAAAACTGTTTTTT.

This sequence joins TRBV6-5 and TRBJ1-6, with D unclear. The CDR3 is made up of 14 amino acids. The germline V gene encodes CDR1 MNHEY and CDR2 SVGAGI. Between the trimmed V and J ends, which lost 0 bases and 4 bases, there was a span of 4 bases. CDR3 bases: TGTGCCAGCAGTTACTCGTATTATAATTCACCCCTCCACTTT. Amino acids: CASSYSYYNSPLHF.

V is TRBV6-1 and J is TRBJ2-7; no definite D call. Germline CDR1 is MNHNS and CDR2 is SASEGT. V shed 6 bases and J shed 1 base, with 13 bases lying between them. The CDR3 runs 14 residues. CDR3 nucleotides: TGTGCCAGCAGCCCAACCTACGAATCCTACGAGCAGTACTTC. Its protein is CASSPTYESYEQYF.

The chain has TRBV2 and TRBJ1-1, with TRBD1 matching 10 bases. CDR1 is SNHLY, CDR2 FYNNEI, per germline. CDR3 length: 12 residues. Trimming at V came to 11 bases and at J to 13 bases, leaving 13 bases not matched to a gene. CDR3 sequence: CASTQGTGANFF. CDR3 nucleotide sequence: TGTGCCTCCACCCAGGGGACAGGGGCTAATTTCTTT.

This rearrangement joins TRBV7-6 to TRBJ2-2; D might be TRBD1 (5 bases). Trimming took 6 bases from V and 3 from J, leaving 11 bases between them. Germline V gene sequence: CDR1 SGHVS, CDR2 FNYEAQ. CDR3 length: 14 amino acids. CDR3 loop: CASSYDRYTGELFF. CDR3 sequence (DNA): TGTGCCAGCAGTTACGACAGATACACCGGGGAGCTGTTTTTT. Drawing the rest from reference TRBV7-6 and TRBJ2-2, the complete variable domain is GAGVSQSPRYKVTKRGQDVALRCDPISGHVSLYWYRQALGQGPEFLTYFNYEAQQDKSGLPNDRFSAERPEGSISTLTIQRTEQRDSAMYRCASSYDRYTGELFFGEGSRLTVL.

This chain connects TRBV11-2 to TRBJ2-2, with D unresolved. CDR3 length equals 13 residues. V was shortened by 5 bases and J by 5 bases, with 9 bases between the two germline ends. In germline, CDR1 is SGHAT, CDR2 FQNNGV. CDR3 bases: TGTGCCAGCAGCCTTCAGAGGACCGGGGAGCTGTTTTTT. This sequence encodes CASSLQRTGELFF.

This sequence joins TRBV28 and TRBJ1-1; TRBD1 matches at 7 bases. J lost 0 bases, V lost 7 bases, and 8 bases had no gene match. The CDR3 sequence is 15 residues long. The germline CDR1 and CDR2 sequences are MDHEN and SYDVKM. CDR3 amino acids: CASIPGDSLNTEAFF. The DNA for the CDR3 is TGTGCCAGCATTCCGGGGGACAGCCTGAACACTGAAGCTTTCTTT.

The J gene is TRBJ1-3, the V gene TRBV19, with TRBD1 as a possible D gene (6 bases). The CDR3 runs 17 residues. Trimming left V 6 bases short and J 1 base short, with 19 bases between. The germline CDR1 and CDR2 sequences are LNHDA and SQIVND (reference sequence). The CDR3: CASREASGVISGNTIYF. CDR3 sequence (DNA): TGTGCCAGTAGGGAAGCGTCAGGGGTGATATCTGGAAACACCATATATTTT.

Here the CDR3 reads CASSRRQGSGEKLFF. CDR3 DNA sequence: TGTGCCAGCAGCCGGCGACAGGGATCGGGTGAAAAACTGTTTTTT. The genes are TRBV14 and TRBJ1-4; TRBD1 aligns across 7 bases. Trimming cost V 4 bases and J 7 bases; bases outside gene matches: 9. Per germline, CDR1 SGHDN and CDR2 FVKESK. The CDR3 extends over 15 amino acids.

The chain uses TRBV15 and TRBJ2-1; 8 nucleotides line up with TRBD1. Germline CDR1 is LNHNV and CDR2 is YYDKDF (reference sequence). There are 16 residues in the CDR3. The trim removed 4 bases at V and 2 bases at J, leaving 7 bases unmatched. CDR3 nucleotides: TGTGCCACCAGCAAAGGACAGGGTGATACCTACAATGAGCAGTTCTTC. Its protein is CATSKGQGDTYNEQFF.

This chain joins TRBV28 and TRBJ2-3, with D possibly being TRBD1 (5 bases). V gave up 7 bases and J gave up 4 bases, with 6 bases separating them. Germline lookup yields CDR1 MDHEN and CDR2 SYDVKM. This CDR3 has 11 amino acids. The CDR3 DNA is TGTGCCAGCACCAGGGCAGATACGCAGTATTTT. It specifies CASTRADTQYF.

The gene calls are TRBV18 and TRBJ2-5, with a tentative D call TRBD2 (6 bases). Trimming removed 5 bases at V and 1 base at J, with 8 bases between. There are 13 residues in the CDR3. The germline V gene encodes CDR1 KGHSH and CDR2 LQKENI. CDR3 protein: CASSSGVQETQYF. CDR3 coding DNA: TGTGCCAGCTCATCGGGGGTCCAAGAGACCCAGTACTTC.

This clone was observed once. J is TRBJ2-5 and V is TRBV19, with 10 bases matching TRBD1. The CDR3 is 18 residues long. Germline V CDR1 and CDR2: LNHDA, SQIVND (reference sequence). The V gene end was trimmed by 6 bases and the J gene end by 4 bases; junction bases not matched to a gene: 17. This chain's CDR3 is CASSQPDRGVMWGETQYF. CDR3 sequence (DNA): TGTGCCAGTAGCCAACCGGACAGGGGGGTTATGTGGGGAGAGACCCAGTACTTC.

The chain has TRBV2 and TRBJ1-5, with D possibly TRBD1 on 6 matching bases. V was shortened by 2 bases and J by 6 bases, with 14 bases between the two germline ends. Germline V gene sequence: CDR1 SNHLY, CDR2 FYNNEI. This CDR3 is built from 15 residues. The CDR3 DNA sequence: TGTGCCAGCAGTGAACTACAGGGTTGGGCTCAGCCCCAGCATTTT. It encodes CASSELQGWAQPQHF.

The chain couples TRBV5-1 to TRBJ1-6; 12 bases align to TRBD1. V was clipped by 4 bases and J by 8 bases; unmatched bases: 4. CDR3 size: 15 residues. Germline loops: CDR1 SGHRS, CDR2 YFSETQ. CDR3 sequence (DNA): TGCGCCAGCAGCATCGGGACAGGGGGCGATTCACCCCTCCACTTT. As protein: CASSIGTGGDSPLHF.

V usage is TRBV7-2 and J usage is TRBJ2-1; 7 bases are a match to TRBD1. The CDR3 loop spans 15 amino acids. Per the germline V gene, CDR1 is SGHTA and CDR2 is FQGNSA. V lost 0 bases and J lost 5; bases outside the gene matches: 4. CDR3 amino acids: CASSLATGSHNEQFF. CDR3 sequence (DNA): TGTGCCAGCAGCTTAGCGACAGGGTCCCACAATGAGCAGTTCTTC.

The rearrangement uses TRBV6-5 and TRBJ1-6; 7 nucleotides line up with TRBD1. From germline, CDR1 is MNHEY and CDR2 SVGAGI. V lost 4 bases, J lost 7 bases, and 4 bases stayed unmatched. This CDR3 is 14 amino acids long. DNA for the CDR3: TGTGCCAGCAGTTCAGGGACAGCGAATTCACCCCTCCACTTT. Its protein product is CASSSGTANSPLHF.

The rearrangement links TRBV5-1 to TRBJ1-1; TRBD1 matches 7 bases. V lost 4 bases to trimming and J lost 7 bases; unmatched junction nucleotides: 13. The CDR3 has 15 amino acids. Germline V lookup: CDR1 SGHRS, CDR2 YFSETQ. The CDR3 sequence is CASSLQVQAGGEAFF. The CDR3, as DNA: TGCGCCAGCAGCCTCCAGGTCCAAGCAGGGGGTGAAGCTTTCTTT.

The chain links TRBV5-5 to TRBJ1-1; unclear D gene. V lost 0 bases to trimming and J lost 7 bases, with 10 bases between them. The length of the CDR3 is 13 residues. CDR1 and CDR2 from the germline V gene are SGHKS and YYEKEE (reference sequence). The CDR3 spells CASSLAGEDEAFF. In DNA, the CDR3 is TGTGCCAGCAGCTTGGCCGGGGAGGATGAAGCTTTCTTT.

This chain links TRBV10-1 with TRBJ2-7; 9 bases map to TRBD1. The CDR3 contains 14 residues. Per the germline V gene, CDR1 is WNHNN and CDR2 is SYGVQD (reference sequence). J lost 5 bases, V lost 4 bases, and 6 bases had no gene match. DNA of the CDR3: TGCGCCAGCAGTGGTGGGACAGGGAGTAACGAGCAGTACTTC. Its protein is CASSGGTGSNEQYF.

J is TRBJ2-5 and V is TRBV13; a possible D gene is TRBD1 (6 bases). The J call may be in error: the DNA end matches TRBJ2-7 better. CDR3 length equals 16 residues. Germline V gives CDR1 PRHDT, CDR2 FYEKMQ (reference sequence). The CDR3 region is CASSRRTGIVGDEQYF. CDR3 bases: TGTGCCAGCAGCCGTAGAACAGGGATCGTTGGAGACGAGCAGTACTTC.

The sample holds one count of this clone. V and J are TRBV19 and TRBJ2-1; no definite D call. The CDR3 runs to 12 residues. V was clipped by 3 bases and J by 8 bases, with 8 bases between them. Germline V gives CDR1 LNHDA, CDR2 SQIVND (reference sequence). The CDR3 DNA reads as TGTGCCAGTAGTATTTATCCCTATGAGCAGTTCTTC. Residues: CASSIYPYEQFF.

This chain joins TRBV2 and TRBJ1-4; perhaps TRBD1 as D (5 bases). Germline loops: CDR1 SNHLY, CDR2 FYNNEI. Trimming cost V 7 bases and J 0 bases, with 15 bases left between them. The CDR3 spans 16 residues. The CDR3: CASITDSSPTNEKLFF. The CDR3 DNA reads TGTGCCAGCATTACTGACAGTTCCCCAACTAATGAAAAACTGTTTTTT.

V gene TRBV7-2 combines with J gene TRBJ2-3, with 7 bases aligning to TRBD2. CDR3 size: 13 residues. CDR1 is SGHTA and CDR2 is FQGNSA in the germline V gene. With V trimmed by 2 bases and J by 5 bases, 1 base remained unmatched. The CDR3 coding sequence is TGTGCCAGCAGCTTAAGCGGGGTAGATACGCAGTATTTT. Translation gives CASSLSGVDTQYF.

CDR3 residues: CASSYPSGDGTQYF. CDR3 in DNA: TGTGCCAGCAGTTACCCCTCAGGTGACGGTACGCAGTATTTT. The rearrangement uses TRBV6-6 and TRBJ2-3; D unclear. Germline values: CDR1 MNHNY, CDR2 SVGAGI (reference sequence). V lost 2 bases and J lost 8, with 14 bases in between. The CDR3 covers 14 residues.

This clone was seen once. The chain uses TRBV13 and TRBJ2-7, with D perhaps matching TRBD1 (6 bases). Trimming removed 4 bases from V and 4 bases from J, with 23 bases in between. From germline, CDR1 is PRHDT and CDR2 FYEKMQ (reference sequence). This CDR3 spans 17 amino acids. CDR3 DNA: TGTGCCAGCAGCTCCCTCTTAGGGGGTCAGGGGAAATACGAGCAGTACTTC. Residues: CASSSLLGGQGKYEQYF. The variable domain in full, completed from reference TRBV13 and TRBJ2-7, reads AAGVIQSPRHLIKEKRETATLKCYPIPRHDTVYWYQQGPGQDPQFLISFYEKMQSDKGSIPDRFSAQQFSDYHSELNMSSLELGDSALYFCASSSLLGGQGKYEQYFGPGTRLTVT.

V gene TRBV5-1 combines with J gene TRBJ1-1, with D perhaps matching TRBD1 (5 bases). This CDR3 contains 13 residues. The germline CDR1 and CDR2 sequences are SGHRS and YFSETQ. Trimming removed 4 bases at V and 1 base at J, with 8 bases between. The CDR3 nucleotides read TGCGCCAGCAGCAGCGGGGCGAACACTGAAGCTTTCTTT. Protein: CASSSGANTEAFF.